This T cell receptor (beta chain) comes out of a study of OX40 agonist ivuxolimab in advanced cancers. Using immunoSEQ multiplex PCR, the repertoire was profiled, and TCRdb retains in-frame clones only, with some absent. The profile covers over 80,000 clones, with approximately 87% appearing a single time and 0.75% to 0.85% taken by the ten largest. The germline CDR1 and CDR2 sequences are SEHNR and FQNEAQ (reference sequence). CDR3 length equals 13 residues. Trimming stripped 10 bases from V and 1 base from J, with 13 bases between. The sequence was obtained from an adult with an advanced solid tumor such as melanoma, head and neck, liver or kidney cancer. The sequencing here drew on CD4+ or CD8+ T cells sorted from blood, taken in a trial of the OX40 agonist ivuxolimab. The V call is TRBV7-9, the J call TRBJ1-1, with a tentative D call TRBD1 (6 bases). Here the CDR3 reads CAIRDRSNTEAFF. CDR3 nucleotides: TGTGCCATCCGAGACAGGTCGAACACTGAAGCTTTCTTT.